This is a list of T cell receptor beta chains from one sample in a study of T cell responses to AZD1222 COVID-19 vaccine. Produced via immunoSEQ multiplex PCR; TCRdb's table is partial and in-frame only. The sample carries about 150,000 clones, about 94% recorded once. Source: peripheral blood, taken on day 0 of AZD1222 vaccination. The receptor source for this set is an adult in good health. The CDR3 runs from the conserved cysteine through the conserved F or W. A D gene is named only where the DNA matches it firmly. Size is omitted from some rows. Given values are once, few, many or a class for expanded clones.

TRBD1,TRBJ2-5,TRBV5-8,-,TGTGCCAGCAGCTTGGTAGGGGGCGAGATAGAGACCCAGTACTTC,CASSLVGGEIETQYF
TRBD1,TRBJ1-2,TRBV19,few,TGTGCCAGTAGGACAGGGGGCTATGGCTACACCTTC,CASRTGGYGYTF
TRBD1,TRBJ1-1,TRBV7-9,-,TGTGCCAGCACCTGGACAGGGTTAGGCTCTGAAGCTTTCTTT,CASTWTGLGSEAFF
-,TRBJ2-2,TRBV28,-,TGTGCCAGCTCTCATCGGGGGAAAGGGACCGGGGAGCTGTTTTTT,CASSHRGKGTGELFF
-,TRBJ2-5,TRBV6-6,-,TGTGCCAGCAGTTACTCTCAAAAACAGGAGACCCAGTACTTC,CASSYSQKQETQYF
TRBD1,TRBJ2-1,TRBV7-8,-,TGTGCCAGCAGCTCGGACAGGGAACCCTACAATGAGCAGTTCTTC,CASSSDREPYNEQFF
TRBD2,TRBJ2-3,TRBV15,-,TGTGCCACCAGCAGAGGGCTAGCGGGCACAGATACGCAGTATTTT,CATSRGLAGTDTQYF
-,TRBJ2-7,TRBV25-1,few,TGTGCCAGCAGTGAGAGGGGACTTAGCTCCTACGAGCAGTACTTC,CASSERGLSSYEQYF
-,TRBJ1-1,TRBV19,-,TGTGCCAGTTTCCCGAAGAGGAACCCTCCCCGCCACAACACTGAAGCTTTCTTT,CASFPKRNPPRHNTEAFF
TRBD2,TRBJ2-5,TRBV5-4,-,TGTGCCAGCAGCTCCCTGCCGGGACTAGCGGCCCCCCAAGAGACCCAGTACTTC,CASSSLPGLAAPQETQYF
-,TRBJ1-5,TRBV6-5,-,TGTGCCAGCAGCCAGGGGATGAGCCAGCCCCAGCATTTT,CASSQGMSQPQHF
TRBD2,TRBJ2-3,TRBV27,-,TGTGCCAGCAGTTTAACTCGCCCGGGACTAGCGGTAATCACAGATACGCAGTATTTT,CASSLTRPGLAVITDTQYF
-,TRBJ2-3,TRBV28,-,TGTGCCAGCAGTTCCAAGGCTAGCGACCACACAGATACGCAGTATTTT,CASSSKASDHTDTQYF
-,TRBJ2-2,TRBV11-3,few,TGTGCCAGCAGTCCATCTAGAGGACAGTACACCGGGGAGCTGTTTTTT,CASSPSRGQYTGELFF
TRBD1,TRBJ2-7,TRBV5-1,-,TGCGCCAGCAGCCCACCGAGAACCGGGACAGGGAGCTCCTACGAGCAGTACTTC,CASSPPRTGTGSSYEQYF
TRBD1,TRBJ2-7,TRBV27,-,TGTGCCAGCAGTTCAGGGGGCTCCTACGAGCAGTACTTC,CASSSGGSYEQYF
TRBD2,TRBJ2-5,TRBV29-1,once,TGCAGCGTTGGAACTAGCGGGTTCCAAGAGACCCAGTACTTC,CSVGTSGFQETQYF
-,TRBJ2-3,TRBV5-1,-,TGCGCCAGCAGCTTGAGTCAGAACACAGATACGCAGTATTTT,CASSLSQNTDTQYF
TRBD1,TRBJ1-1,TRBV19,-,TGTGCCAGTAGTACGACAGGGGGGAACACTGAAGCTTTCTTT,CASSTTGGNTEAFF
TRBD1,TRBJ1-5,TRBV30,once,TGTGCCTGGAGTGTACAGGGGTTACAGCCCCAGCATTTT,CAWSVQGLQPQHF
-,TRBJ2-3,TRBV4-1,few,TGCGCCAGCAGCCAAGATCCGGCAGGAAGAGGCACAGATACGCAGTATTTT,CASSQDPAGRGTDTQYF
TRBD1,TRBJ1-5,TRBV28,-,TGTGCCAGCAGTTTTTTGACAGGGGGTTATCAGCCCCAGCATTTT,CASSFLTGGYQPQHF
TRBD1,TRBJ2-7,TRBV5-1,-,TGCGCCAGCAGCTTGTATGGGACAGGGTTGAACGAGCAGTACTTC,CASSLYGTGLNEQYF
-,TRBJ1-1,TRBV5-8,once,TGTGCCAGCAGTGGACAGCTGAACACTGAAGCTTTCTTT,CASSGQLNTEAFF
-,TRBJ1-1,TRBV29-1,-,TGCAGCACGTTGGGGGGCGAGAGGGGTTTCACTGAAGCTTTCTTT,CSTLGGERGFTEAFF
TRBD1,TRBJ2-2,TRBV7-9,-,TGTGCCAGCAGCCGACCGGGACAGGGGAGCACCGGGGAGCTGTTTTTT,CASSRPGQGSTGELFF
TRBD1,TRBJ2-5,TRBV5-1,-,TGCGCCAGCAGCCTGGGGACAGAAGAGACCCAGTACTTC,CASSLGTEETQYF
-,TRBJ1-3,TRBV28,-,TGTGCCAGCAGTCTCTCTGGAAACACCATATATTTT,CASSLSGNTIYF
-,TRBJ1-2,TRBV25-1,-,TGTGCCAGCGGGGACAACGGGGACTATGGCTACACCTTC,CASGDNGDYGYTF
-,TRBJ1-6,TRBV6-5,-,TGTGCCAGCGCCCGGGCAGTGGGTTCACCCCTCCACTTT,CASARAVGSPLHF
-,TRBJ2-4,TRBV28,-,TGTGCCAGCAGTTTAACACAGGGTGCAAACATTCAGTACTTC,CASSLTQGANIQYF
-,TRBJ2-1,TRBV14,-,TGTGCCAGCAGCCCCGTAGCGAAAACTACTCGGGGTGAGCAGTTCTTC,CASSPVAKTTRGEQFF
-,TRBJ1-2,TRBV27,-,TGTGCCAGCAGTTTATCGCGGGGGGCTGGCTACACCTTC,CASSLSRGAGYTF
-,TRBJ1-1,TRBV19,once,TGTGCCAGTAGTATAGGGCCAGGTTCGGGCACTGAAGCTTTCTTT,CASSIGPGSGTEAFF
TRBD2,TRBJ2-2,TRBV28,-,TGTGCCAGCACCCCTGGGGGGGACACCGGGGAGCTGTTTTTT,CASTPGGDTGELFF
TRBD1,TRBJ2-2,TRBV5-1,-,TGCGCCAGCAGCTACGAACCACCAGGGGGCGTGGGTAGGGAGCTGTTTTTT,CASSYEPPGGVGRELFF
-,TRBJ1-4,TRBV9,-,TGTGCCAGCAGCCGGGGGGCGTGGGAGGAAAAACTGTTTTTT,CASSRGAWEEKLFF
-,TRBJ1-1,TRBV10-3,-,TGTGCCATCAGAGATCACAGGGTAACGGGCACTGAAGCTTTCTTT,CAIRDHRVTGTEAFF
TRBD2,TRBJ2-7,TRBV14,-,TGTGCCAGCAGCCGTCCTAGCGGGAGCAACGAGCAGTACTTC,CASSRPSGSNEQYF
-,TRBJ2-3,TRBV15,few,TGTGCCACCAGCAGAGACAGGAGCCGCACAGATACGCAGTATTTT,CATSRDRSRTDTQYF
TRBD2,TRBJ2-7,TRBV7-8,-,TGTGCCAGCAGCTCTGGACTAGCGGGGTATAGCTCCTACGAGCAGTACTTC,CASSSGLAGYSSYEQYF
-,TRBJ1-2,TRBV3-1/TRBV3-2,-,TGTGCCAGCAGCCATAGGTATGGGGACTATGGCTACACCTTC,CASSHRYGDYGYTF
-,TRBJ2-1,TRBV9,-,TGTGCCAGCAGCGTAGGGTCTAACTCCTACAATGAGCAGTTCTTC,CASSVGSNSYNEQFF
TRBD1,TRBJ1-5,TRBV27,-,TGTGCCAGCAGTACAACGAACAGGGGTCAGCCCCAGCATTTT,CASSTTNRGQPQHF
TRBD2,TRBJ2-5,TRBV5-8,-,TGTGCCAGCAGCCGAGTTTGGACTAGCGGAAAAAGCAGCCAGACCCAGTACTTC,CASSRVWTSGKSSQTQYF
-,TRBJ1-1,TRBV7-9,-,TGTGCCAGCAGCAAATGGCCCACCGGGAGGGAGACTGAAGCTTTCTTT,CASSKWPTGRETEAFF
TRBD1,TRBJ2-2,TRBV28,-,TGTGCCAGCAGTCCGTACGACAGGGGGAGGAACACCGGGGAGCTGTTTTTT,CASSPYDRGRNTGELFF
-,TRBJ2-7,TRBV5-1,-,TGCGCCAGCAGCTTGGATGACAACTCCTACGAGCAGTACTTC,CASSLDDNSYEQYF
-,TRBJ2-6,TRBV5-1,-,TGCGCCAGCAGCTTCCAGGGGTCCGCCTCTGGGGCCAACGTCCTGACTTTC,CASSFQGSASGANVLTF
-,TRBJ1-4,TRBV19,once,TGTGCCAGTACTAACCAGGGTGCAACTAATGAAAAACTGTTTTTT,CASTNQGATNEKLFF
-,TRBJ2-1,TRBV3-1/TRBV3-2,-,TGTGCCAGCAGCCAAGAGGGCGGGATTTCCTACAATGAGCAGTTCTTC,CASSQEGGISYNEQFF
-,TRBJ2-7,TRBV21-1,-,TGTGCCAGCAGCGGTGAGGGGGACTCCTACGAGCAGTACTTC,CASSGEGDSYEQYF
TRBD1,TRBJ1-1,TRBV6-5,once,TGTGCCAGCATGGGACAGGGGGACACTGAAGCTTTCTTT,CASMGQGDTEAFF
TRBD1,TRBJ1-2,TRBV5-1,-,TGCGCCAGCAGCGGGGGGGACAGGTTTAACTATGGCTACACCTTC,CASSGGDRFNYGYTF
-,TRBJ2-7,TRBV5-1,once,TGCGCCAGCAGGCGAGCAGGGCAATCCTACGAGCAGTACTTC,CASRRAGQSYEQYF
-,TRBJ1-5,TRBV5-1,-,TGCGCCAGCAGCCCGGAGTCAGGAGAGCCCCAGCATTTT,CASSPESGEPQHF
-,TRBJ1-5,TRBV6-5,-,TGTGCCACCGGCACCGGGACAAATAGAAATCAGCCCCAGCATTTT,CATGTGTNRNQPQHF
TRBD1,TRBJ2-6,TRBV18,-,TGTGCCAGCTCACCAGCAGGGGGAGATTATGGGGCCAACGTCCTGACTTTC,CASSPAGGDYGANVLTF
-,TRBJ1-2,TRBV5-4,-,TGTGCCAGCAGCCTGCCCCCGGGGACAAGCTATGGCTACACCTTC,CASSLPPGTSYGYTF
-,TRBJ1-5,TRBV2,-,TGTGCCAGCAGTGTGGAGACAGGCGTGGGGGAAGGACCCCAGCATTTT,CASSVETGVGEGPQHF